Detailed here is one T cell receptor beta chain. The sample comes from a study of blood T cell repertoires in COVID-19. On the study more broadly: Acute-phase and convalescent COVID-19 samples originated in the United States, Italy and Spain. The cDNA or gDNA used as material had been derived from T cells, B-cell-depleted T cells, or PBMCs.

In the study's own analysis: Cell counts per sample came from amplifying reference gene primers. Repertoires were generated with immunoSEQ multiplex PCR, while TCRdb's copy carries only in-frame clones and drops some. The V and J calls and clone size are taken from that table; D and trimming were inferred from the DNA. The repertoire holds roughly 120,000 clones, with over 75% as singletons. With V trimmed by 5 bases and J by 8 bases, 3 bases remained unmatched. Germline assignment: CDR1 SGHTA and CDR2 FQGNSA. The CDR3 is made up of 12 amino acids. The sequence came from a human donor with active COVID-19. The donor label of this sample is uncertain. The chain couples TRBV7-2 to TRBJ2-1; TRBD2 matches 7 bases. The material sequenced was peripheral blood. CDR3 residues: CASSSGIDEQFF. The CDR3 DNA sequence: TGTGCCAGCAGCAGCGGGATCGATGAGCAGTTCTTC.